This T cell receptor (beta chain) was sequenced for a study of identical twins. Everyone who gave samples was a healthy Caucasian. Template switching added a universal primer site, and cDNA bore unique molecular identifiers. In TCRdb, the 5' RACE reads were re-called with MiXCR into one record per CDR3 protein. Among 510,000 or so distinct CDR3 sequences listed, 15% were seen once. This clonotype was found a few times. The antigen remains unidentified. V lost 1 base, J lost 5 bases, and 13 bases lay in between. CDR1 and CDR2 (germline): DFQATT, SNEGSKA (reference sequence). This CDR3 comprises 14 residues. General study results and limits: Insertion counts were lower in abundant cord blood beta clonotypes, a trend that memory repertoires did not show.

These records were also assigned to another study, of yellow fever vaccine responses in identical twins.

The chain combines TRBV20-1 with TRBJ2-3, with a tentative D call TRBD2 (5 bases). The sequence derives from a woman younger than 30 in good health. The sample taken for sequencing was CD4+ T cells sorted from blood. The chain's CDR3 is CSARVLTRGDTQYF. CDR3 sequence (DNA): TGCAGTGCTAGAGTCCTCACACGGGGAGATACGCAGTATTTT.